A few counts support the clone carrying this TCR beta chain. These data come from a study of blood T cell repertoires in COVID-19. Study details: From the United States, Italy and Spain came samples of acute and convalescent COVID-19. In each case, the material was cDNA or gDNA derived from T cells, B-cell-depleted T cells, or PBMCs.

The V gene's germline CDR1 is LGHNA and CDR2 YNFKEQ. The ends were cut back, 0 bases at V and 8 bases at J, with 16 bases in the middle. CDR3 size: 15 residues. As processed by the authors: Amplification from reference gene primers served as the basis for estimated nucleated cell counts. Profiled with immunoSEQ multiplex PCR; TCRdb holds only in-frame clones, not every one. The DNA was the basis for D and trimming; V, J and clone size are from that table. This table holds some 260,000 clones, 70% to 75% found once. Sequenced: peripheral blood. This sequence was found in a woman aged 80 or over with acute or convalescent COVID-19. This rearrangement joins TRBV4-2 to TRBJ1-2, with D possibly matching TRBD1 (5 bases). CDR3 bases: TGTGCCAGCAGCCAAGATCGATCGGGGGTGGGCGGCTACACCTTC. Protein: CASSQDRSGVGGYTF.